This TCR beta chain was identified during a study of shared clonotypes between healthy human individuals. This clone appeared a few times. There are 15 residues in the CDR3. Looked up from germline, CDR1 is MDHEN and CDR2 is SYDVKM. V was clipped by 4 bases and J by 2 bases, with 14 bases between them. Unsorted PBMC replicate PCRs drew on about 0.3 ug DNA, representing around 30,000 T cell genomes. TCRdb's copy holds only in-frame clones and misses some; the assay was immunoSEQ multiplex PCR. The repertoire has around 450,000 clones, about 76% of them found once; the top ten carry roughly an eighth. The donor cohort consisted entirely of Caucasian adults residing in Nashville, Tennessee. The unsorted samples took around 93 million PBMCs to get genomic DNA.

V gene TRBV28 combines with J gene TRBJ1-1; D not certain. The sequence came from a woman in her thirties or forties in good health. Some clones in this sample may be carry-over from other donors' samples. The material sequenced was PBMCs. Here the CDR3 reads CASSSPGGFNTEAFF. For the CDR3, the DNA is TGTGCCAGCAGTTCTCCAGGCGGGTTTAACACTGAAGCTTTCTTT.